This note documents a single T cell receptor (beta chain) sequence. Produced via immunoSEQ multiplex PCR; TCRdb's table is partial and in-frame only. The sample includes tens of thousands of clones, 91% of them seen just once. V lost 5 bases to trimming and J lost 2 bases; unmatched junction nucleotides: 6. Per the germline V gene, CDR1 is SGHNT and CDR2 is YENEEA. The CDR3 runs to 15 residues. This entry belongs to a study of T cell changes during pregnancy in multiple sclerosis. This chain links TRBV11-3 with TRBJ2-5; 9 bases align to TRBD1. This specimen was peripheral blood, taken in the third trimester of pregnancy. The sequence derives from a female donor in good health, enrolled as a control in a pregnancy study. CDR3 DNA sequence: TGTGCCAGCAGCCCGGGGACAGGGAGGCAAGAGACCCAGTACTTC. Protein: CASSPGTGRQETQYF.